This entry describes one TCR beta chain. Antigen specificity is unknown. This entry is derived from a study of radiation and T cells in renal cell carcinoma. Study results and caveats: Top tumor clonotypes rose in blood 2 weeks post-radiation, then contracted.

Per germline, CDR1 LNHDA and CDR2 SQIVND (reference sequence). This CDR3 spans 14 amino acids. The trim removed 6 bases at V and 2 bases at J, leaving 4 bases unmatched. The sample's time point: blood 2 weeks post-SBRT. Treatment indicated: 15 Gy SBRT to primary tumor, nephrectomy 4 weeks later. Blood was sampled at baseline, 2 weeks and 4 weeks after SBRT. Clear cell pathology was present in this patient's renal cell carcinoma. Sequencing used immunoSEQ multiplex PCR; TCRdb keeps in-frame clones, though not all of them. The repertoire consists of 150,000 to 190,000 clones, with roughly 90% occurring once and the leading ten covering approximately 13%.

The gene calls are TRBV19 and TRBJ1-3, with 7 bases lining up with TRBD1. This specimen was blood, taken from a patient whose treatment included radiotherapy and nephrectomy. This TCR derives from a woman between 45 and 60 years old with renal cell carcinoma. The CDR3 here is CASSPQGAGNTIYF. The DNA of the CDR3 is TGTGCCAGTAGCCCCCAGGGGGCTGGAAACACCATATATTTT.